This T cell receptor (beta chain) was identified in a study of regulatory T cells in long-lasting Graves disease (dated by TCRdb to about 2021). As for the study more broadly: Persistent Graves' disease was defined as persistently positive TSH receptor autoantibodies together with antithyroid drug treatment for over 5 years. Persistent Graves' disease patients were compared with newly diagnosed Graves' disease patients by peripheral blood TCR sequencing and RNA sequencing. The study was registered as a clinical trial and conducted in China. A total of roughly 35 samples underwent TCR sequencing: around 13 from persistent and some 20 from newly diagnosed Graves' disease patients. Antithyroid drugs had been taken for 8.5 to 11 years on average by persistent Graves' disease patients in the clinical cohort. General study outcomes and caveats: The small sample size was acknowledged by the authors as a limitation that may reduce accuracy. Sequencing and analysis were restricted to the TCR beta chain. Preferential use of TRBV28, TRBJ1-2 and TRBJ2-5 was observed in persistent disease, whereas TRBV20-1 and TRBJ2-1 were favored in newly diagnosed disease. Only peripheral blood was studied, because thyroid tissue, the primary lesion, was inaccessible. Compared with newly diagnosed patients, patients with persistent Graves' disease had lower TCR Shannon entropy and fewer highly expanded clones, which suggests clonal expansion. Patients with persistent disease shared more public clonotypes (about 2,500) than newly diagnosed patients did (about 970).

The sample's time point, from its label and the paper: persistent/refractory GD, antithyroid drugs over 5 years with positive TRAb. For both TCR sequencing and RNA sequencing, RNA was extracted from PBMCs using TRIzol. The diagnosis of Graves' disease followed American Thyroid Association guidelines. Recruitment of patients was carried out at an endocrinology department in Xi'an, China. Each patient gave around 9.2 milliliters of peripheral blood, collected in an EDTA anticoagulant tube. PBMCs were isolated by Ficoll Paque Plus density gradient separation without further T cell sorting. An Agilent 2100 Bioanalyzer and agarose gel were used to check RNA quality, and a NanoDrop 2000 was used to measure RNA concentration. The library was obtained by multiplex PCR. Sequenced using an Illumina HiSeq 4000. iRepertoire HTBI primers and Arm-PCR amplification of CDR3 regions were used to construct TCR beta libraries. PCR products were gel purified before sequencing. Regarding the original processing steps: Gene usage analysis of CDR3 amino acid clonotypes used the approximately 62 TRBV and around 13 TRBJ segments found across samples. Filtered high-quality paired reads were merged into contigs using COPE and FqMerger. BLAST was used to align contigs to IMGT TRBV, TRBD and TRBJ reference genes, with CDR3 defined following IMGT. Highly expanded clones were defined as clonotypes with a frequency above 0.1%. Shannon entropy was used to measure repertoire diversity, and the Gini coefficient was used to measure V-J evenness. Clonotypes shared by more than one individual were considered public. In TCRdb, the public reads were trimmed at Q25 with fastp and aligned with MiXCR, with productive beta chains retained. CDR3 protein sequences are deduplicated, and each keeps its most common genes and DNA. Clone size and V and J calls follow TCRdb, not the original study. The sample data list hundreds of thousands of distinct CDR3 sequences, and roughly 21% of these were observed just once. In total, the top ten clones hold about 29% of the sample.

V is cut by 1 base and J by 1 base, and the space between the germline ends is 7 bases. The CDR3 spans 14 residues, from the cysteine through the phenylalanine. Here the CDR3 DNA is all that survives: 42 bases in frame from base 1. From a lookup of the germline V gene (reference sequence), CDR1 and CDR2 are LGHDT and YNNKEL. This clonotype was recorded many times. The antigen it recognizes is unknown. No much larger clonotype is one base removed from it; base qualities were not supplied. The V and J genes are TRBV3-1 and TRBJ1-1; the D segment cannot be called with confidence. The clonotype originates from a female donor with Graves disease. Sequencing was performed on peripheral blood mononuclear cells (PBMCs), taken when the disease was refractory, from a patient treated with antithyroid drugs. The DNA sequence is TGTGCCAGCAGCCAAGTTTGGGAGAACACTGAAGCTTTCTTT. It codes for CASSQVWENTEAFF.